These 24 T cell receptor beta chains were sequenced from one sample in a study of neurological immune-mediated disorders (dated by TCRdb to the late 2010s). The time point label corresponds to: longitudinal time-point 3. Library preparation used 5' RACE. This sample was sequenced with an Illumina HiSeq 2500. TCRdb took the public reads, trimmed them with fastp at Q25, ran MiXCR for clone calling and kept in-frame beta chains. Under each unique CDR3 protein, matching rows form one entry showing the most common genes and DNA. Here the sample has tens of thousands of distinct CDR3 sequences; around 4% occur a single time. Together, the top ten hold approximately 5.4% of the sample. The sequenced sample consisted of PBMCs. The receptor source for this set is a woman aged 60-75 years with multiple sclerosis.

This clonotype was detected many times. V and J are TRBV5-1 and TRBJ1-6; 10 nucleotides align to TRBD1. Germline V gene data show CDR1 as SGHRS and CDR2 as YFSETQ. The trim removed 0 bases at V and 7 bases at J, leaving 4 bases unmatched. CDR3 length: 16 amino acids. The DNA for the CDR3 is TGCGCCAGCAGCTTGGAGGGACAGGGGTACAATTCACCCCTCCACTTT. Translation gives CASSLEGQGYNSPLHF. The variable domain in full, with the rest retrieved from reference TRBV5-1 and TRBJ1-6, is KAGVTQTPRYLIKTRGQQVTLSCSPISGHRSVSWYQQTPGQGLQFLFEYFSETQRNKGNFPGRFSGRQFSNSRSEMNVSTLELGDSALYLCASSLEGQGYNSPLHFGNGTRLTVT.

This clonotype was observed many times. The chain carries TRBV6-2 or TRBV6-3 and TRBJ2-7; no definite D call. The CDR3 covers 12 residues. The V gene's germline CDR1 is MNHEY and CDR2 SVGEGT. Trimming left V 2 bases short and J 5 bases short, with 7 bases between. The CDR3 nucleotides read TGTGCCAGCAGTTACACGAAGAACGAGCAGTACTTC. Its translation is CASSYTKNEQYF.

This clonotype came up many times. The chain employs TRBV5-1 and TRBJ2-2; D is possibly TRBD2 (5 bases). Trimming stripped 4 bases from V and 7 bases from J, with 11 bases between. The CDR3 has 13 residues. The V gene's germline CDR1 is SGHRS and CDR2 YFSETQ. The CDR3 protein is CASSPVRGGELFF. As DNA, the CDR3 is TGCGCCAGCAGCCCCGTCCGGGGCGGGGAGCTGTTTTTT.

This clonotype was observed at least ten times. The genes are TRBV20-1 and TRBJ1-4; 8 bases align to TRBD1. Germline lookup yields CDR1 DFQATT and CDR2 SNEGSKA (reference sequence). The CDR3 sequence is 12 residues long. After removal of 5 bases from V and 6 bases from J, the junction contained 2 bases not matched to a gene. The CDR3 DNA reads TGCAGTGCTTGGGGACAGGATGAAAAACTGTTTTTT. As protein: CSAWGQDEKLFF.

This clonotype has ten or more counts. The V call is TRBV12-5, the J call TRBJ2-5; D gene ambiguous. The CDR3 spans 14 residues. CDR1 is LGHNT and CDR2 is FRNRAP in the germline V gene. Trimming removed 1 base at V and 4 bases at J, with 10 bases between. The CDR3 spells CASGLAPSRETQYF. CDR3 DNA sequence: TGTGCTAGTGGTTTGGCCCCATCCCGAGAGACCCAGTACTTC. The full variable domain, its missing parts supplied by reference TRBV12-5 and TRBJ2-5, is DARVTQTPRHKVTEMGQEVTMRCQPILGHNTVFWYRQTMMQGLELLAYFRNRAPLDDSGMPKDRFSAEMPDATLATLKIQPSEPRDSAVYFCASGLAPSRETQYFGPGTRLLVL.

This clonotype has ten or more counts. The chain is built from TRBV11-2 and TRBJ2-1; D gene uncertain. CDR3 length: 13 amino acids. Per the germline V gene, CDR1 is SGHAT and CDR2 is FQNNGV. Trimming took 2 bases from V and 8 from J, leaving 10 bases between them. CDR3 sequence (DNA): TGTGCCAGCAGCTTATTTAGCAGCGATGAGCAGTTCTTC. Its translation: CASSLFSSDEQFF.

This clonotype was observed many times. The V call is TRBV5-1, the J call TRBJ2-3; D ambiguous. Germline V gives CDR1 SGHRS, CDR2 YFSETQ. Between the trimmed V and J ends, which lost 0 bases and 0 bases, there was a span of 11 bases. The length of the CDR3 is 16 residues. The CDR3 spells CASSLVVSPSTDTQYF. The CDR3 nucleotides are TGCGCCAGCAGCTTGGTGGTCTCCCCTAGCACAGATACGCAGTATTTT.

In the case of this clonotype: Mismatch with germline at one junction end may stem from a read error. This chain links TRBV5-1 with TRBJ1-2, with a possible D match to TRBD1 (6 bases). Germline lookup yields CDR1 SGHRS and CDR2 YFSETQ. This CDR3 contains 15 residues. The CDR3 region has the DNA TGCGCCAGCAGCTTGACAGGGAACGGGGTCTATAGCTACACCTTC. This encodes CASSLTGNGVYSYTF. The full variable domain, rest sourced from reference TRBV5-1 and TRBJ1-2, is KAGVTQTPRYLIKTRGQQVTLSCSPISGHRSVSWYQQTPGQGLQFLFEYFSETQRNKGNFPGRFSGRQFSNSRSEMNVSTLELGDSALYLCASSLTGNGVYSYTFGSGTRLTVV.

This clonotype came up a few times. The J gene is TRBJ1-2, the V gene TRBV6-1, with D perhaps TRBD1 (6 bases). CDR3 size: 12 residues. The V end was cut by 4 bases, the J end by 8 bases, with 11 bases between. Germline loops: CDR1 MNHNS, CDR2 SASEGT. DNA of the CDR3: TGTGCCAGCAGTGTGCAGGGACAAGGCTACACCTTC. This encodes CASSVQGQGYTF.

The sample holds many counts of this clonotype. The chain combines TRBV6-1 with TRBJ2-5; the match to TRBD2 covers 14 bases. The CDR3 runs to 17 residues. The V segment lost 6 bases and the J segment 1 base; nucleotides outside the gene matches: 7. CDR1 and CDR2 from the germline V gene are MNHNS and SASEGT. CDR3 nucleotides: TGTGCCAGCAGCACGACTAGCGGGGGGGCCTTCCAAGAGACCCAGTACTTC. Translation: CASSTTSGGAFQETQYF.

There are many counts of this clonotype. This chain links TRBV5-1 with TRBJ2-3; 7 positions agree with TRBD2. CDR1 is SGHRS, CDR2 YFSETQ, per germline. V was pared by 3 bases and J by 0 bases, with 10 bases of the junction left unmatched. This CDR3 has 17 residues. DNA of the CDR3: TGCGCCAGCAGCTGGGGGACTACGATTTCTAGCACAGATACGCAGTATTTT. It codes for CASSWGTTISSTDTQYF.

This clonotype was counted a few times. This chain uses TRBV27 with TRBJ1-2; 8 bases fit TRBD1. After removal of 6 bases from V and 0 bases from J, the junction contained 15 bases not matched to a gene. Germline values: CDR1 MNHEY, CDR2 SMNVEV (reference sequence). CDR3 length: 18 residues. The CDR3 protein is CASRQAGTGEKANYGYTF. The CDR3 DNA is TGTGCCAGCAGACAAGCGGGGACAGGCGAGAAAGCTAACTATGGCTACACCTTC.

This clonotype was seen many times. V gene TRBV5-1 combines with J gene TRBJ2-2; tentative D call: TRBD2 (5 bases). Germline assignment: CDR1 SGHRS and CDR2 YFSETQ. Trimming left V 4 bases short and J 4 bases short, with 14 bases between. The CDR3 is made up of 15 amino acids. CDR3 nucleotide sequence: TGCGCCAGCAGCGTAAACGAGCGGTTCACCGGGGAGCTGTTTTTT. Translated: CASSVNERFTGELFF.

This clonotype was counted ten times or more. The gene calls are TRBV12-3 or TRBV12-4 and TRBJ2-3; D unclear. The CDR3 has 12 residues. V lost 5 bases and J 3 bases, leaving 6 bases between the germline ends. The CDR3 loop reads CASSPRTDTQYF. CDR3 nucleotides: TGTGCCAGCAGTCCTAGGACAGATACGCAGTATTTT.

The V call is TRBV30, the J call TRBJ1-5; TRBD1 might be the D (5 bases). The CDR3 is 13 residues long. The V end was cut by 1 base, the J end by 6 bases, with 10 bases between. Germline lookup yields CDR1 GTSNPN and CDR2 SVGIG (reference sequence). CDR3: CAWSGGASQPQHF. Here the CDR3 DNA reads TGTGCCTGGAGTGGGGGCGCGAGTCAGCCCCAGCATTTT.

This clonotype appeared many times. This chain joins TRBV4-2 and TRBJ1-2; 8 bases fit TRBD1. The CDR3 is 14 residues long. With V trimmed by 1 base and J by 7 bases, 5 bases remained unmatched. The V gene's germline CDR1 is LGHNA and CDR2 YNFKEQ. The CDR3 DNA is TGTGCCAGCAGCCAAGTGACAGGGGTGGGTGGCTACACCTTC. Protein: CASSQVTGVGGYTF.

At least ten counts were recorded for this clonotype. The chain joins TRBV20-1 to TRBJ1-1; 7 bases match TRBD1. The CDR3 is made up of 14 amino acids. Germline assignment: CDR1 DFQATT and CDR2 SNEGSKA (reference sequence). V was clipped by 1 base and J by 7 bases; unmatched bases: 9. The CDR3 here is CSARAGQGVGEAFF. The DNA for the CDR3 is TGCAGTGCTAGAGCTGGGCAGGGGGTGGGTGAAGCTTTCTTT.

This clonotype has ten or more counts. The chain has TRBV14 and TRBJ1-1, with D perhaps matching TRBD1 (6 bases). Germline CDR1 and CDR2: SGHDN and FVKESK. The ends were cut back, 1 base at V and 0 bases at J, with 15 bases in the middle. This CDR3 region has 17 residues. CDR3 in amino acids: CASSQARGPFMNTEAFF. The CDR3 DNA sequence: TGTGCCAGCAGCCAAGCCAGGGGCCCTTTTATGAACACTGAAGCTTTCTTT.

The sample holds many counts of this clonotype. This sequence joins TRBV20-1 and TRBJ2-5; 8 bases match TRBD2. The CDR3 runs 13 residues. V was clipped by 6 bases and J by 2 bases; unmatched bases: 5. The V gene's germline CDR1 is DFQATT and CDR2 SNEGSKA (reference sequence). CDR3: CSAKLAAQETQYF. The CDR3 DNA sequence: TGCAGTGCGAAACTAGCGGCTCAAGAGACCCAGTACTTC.

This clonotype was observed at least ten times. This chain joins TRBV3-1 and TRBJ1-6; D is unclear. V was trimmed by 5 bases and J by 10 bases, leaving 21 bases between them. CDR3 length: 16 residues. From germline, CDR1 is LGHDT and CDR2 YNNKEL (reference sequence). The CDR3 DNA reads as TGTGCCAGCAGCATCCAAATCGGACTCGTCTGGTCACCCCTCCACTTT. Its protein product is CASSIQIGLVWSPLHF.

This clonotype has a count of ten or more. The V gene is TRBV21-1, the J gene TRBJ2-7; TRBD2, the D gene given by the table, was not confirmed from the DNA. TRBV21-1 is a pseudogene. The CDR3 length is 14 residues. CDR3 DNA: TGTGCCCACGAAGGGGTGGAGGGATCGAGTGAGCAGTACTTC. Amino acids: CAHEGVEGSSEQYF.

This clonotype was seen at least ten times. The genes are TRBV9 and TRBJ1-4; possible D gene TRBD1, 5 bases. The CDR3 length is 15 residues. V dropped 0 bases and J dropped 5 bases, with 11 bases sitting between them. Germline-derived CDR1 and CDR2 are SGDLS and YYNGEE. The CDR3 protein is CASSVEGSRNEKLFF. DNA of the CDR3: TGTGCCAGCAGCGTAGAGGGGAGTCGGAATGAAAAACTGTTTTTT. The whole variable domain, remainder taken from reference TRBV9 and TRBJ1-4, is DSGVTQTPKHLITATGQRVTLRCSPRSGDLSVYWYQQSLDQGLQFLIQYYNGEERAKGNILERFSAQQFPDLHSELNLSSLELGDSALYFCASSVEGSRNEKLFFGSGTQLSVL.

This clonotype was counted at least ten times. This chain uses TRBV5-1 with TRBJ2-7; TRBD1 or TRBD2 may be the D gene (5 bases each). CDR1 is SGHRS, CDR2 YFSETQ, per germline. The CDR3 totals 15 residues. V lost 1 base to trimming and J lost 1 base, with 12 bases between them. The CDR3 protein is CASSLMRGVSYEQYF. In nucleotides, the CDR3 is TGCGCCAGCAGCTTGATGAGGGGTGTATCCTACGAGCAGTACTTC.

The CDR3 DNA is TGTGCCAGCAAAAGGACAGCGCAAGAGACCCAGTACTTC. Translation: CASKRTAQETQYF. V gene TRBV2 combines with J gene TRBJ2-5; a possible D gene is TRBD1 (6 bases). V dropped 7 bases and J dropped 2 bases, with 11 bases sitting between them. The CDR3 loop spans 13 amino acids. The V gene's germline CDR1 is SNHLY and CDR2 FYNNEI.